The 20 T cell receptor beta chains below all came from one sample that was sequenced in a study of T cell clonotyping in hematopoietic cell transplantation (TCRdb year 2021). Interpreted using the paper, the time point label stands for: 100 days after allo-HCT. The library came from the immunoSEQ multiplex PCR assay. TCRdb carries this immuneACCESS record with in-frame sequences only. Its versions omit some clonotypes, under half of them owing to an unresolved V gene in the studies checked, with the rest unexplained. In all, the sample holds over 10,000 clones, and about 80% of those were seen once. The leading ten clones occupy 5.8% of the sample. The input for sequencing was PBMCs, taken 100 days after allogeneic stem cell transplant. These receptors came from a female patient in her 40s who had an allogeneic stem cell transplant from a related donor, so T cells may come from the graft donor. Some clones in this sample may be carry-over from other donors' samples.

J is TRBJ2-7 and V is TRBV29-1, with TRBD1 matching over 7 bases. The CDR3 covers 13 residues. Losses at the gene ends were 5 bases for V and 0 bases for J; bases not matched to a gene: 4. Germline lookup yields CDR1 SQVTM and CDR2 ANQGSEA. CDR3 DNA: TGCAGCGTTTTTAGGACAGGCTCCTACGAGCAGTACTTC. Its translation is CSVFRTGSYEQYF.

The rearrangement uses TRBV30 and TRBJ1-2; D gene unclear. Germline CDR1 reads GTSNPN; CDR2 reads SVGIG (reference sequence). The CDR3 loop spans 13 amino acids. V lost 0 bases to trimming and J lost 2 bases, with 7 bases between them. The CDR3 bases are TGTGCCTGGAGTGTTGACGGGAACTATGGCTACACCTTC. Protein sequence: CAWSVDGNYGYTF. Drawing the rest from reference TRBV30 and TRBJ1-2, the complete variable domain is SQTIHQWPATLVQPVGSPLSLECTVEGTSNPNLYWYRQAAGRGLQLLFYSVGIGQISSEVPQNLSASRPQDRQFILSSKKLLLSDSGFYLCAWSVDGNYGYTFGSGTRLTVV.

J is TRBJ2-3 and V is TRBV5-8, with TRBD2 identical over 7 bases. CDR3 length: 15 residues. The ends lost 1 base at V and 1 base at J; junction bases unmatched: 3. Germline V CDR1 and CDR2: SGHTS, YDEGEE. The CDR3 loop is CASSLSLAGTDTQYF. The CDR3 nucleotides read TGTGCCAGCAGCTTGAGTCTAGCGGGCACAGATACGCAGTATTTT.

The V gene is TRBV7-6, the J gene TRBJ2-1; D remains ambiguous. The CDR3 totals 15 residues. Germline values: CDR1 SGHVS, CDR2 FNYEAQ. Trimming removed 0 bases at V and 0 bases at J, with 6 bases between. In nucleotides, the CDR3 is TGTGCCAGCAGCTTAGCCGGCAGCTCCTACAATGAGCAGTTCTTC. It translates to CASSLAGSSYNEQFF.

The CDR3 reads CAISFGEDTEAFF. CDR3 DNA sequence: TGTGCCATCAGTTTTGGGGAGGACACTGAAGCTTTCTTT. The J gene is TRBJ1-1, the V gene TRBV10-3; no definite D call. The CDR3 totals 13 residues. The V end lost 5 bases, the J end lost 3 bases, and 10 bases lay between the germline ends. Per the germline V gene, CDR1 is ENHRY and CDR2 is SYGVKD.

The chain links TRBV2 to TRBJ1-2; 9 nucleotides align to TRBD1. This CDR3 contains 16 residues. Germline values: CDR1 SNHLY, CDR2 FYNNEI. V dropped 6 bases and J dropped 2; count of bases not matched to a gene: 10. CDR3 nucleotide sequence: TGTGCCAGCAGGTCCGGGGACAGGGAGGTAAACTATGGCTACACCTTC. It yields the protein CASRSGDREVNYGYTF.

This clone has a handful of counts. Distinct nucleotide sequences in the sample also encode this CDR3. V and J are TRBV19 and TRBJ2-3; D uncertain. CDR3 length: 15 amino acids. V lost 0 bases and J lost 1, with 8 bases in between. Germline V gives CDR1 LNHDA, CDR2 SQIVND (reference sequence). CDR3 in DNA: TGTGCCAGTAGTATAGAAGGCTTAGGCACAGATACGCAGTATTTT. Amino acid sequence: CASSIEGLGTDTQYF.

The chain joins TRBV6-6 to TRBJ1-2; TRBD1 matches at 7 bases. V shed 7 bases and J 6 bases; nucleotides not matched to a gene: 5. Germline lookup yields CDR1 MNHNY and CDR2 SVGAGI (reference sequence). The CDR3 contains 12 residues. The DNA of the CDR3 is TGTGCCAGCACCGACAGGGCGGATGGCTACACCTTC. It is translated as CASTDRADGYTF.

The table lists this clone with a count of one. The chain is built from TRBV1 and TRBJ1-4. TRBV1 is flagged as a pseudogene. The CDR3 extends over 18 amino acids. This chain's CDR3 is CTSSLSGTYQAANEKLFF. Here the CDR3 DNA reads TGCACCAGCAGCCTGTCCGGGACGTATCAGGCGGCTAATGAAAAACTGTTTTTT.

V is TRBV30 and J is TRBJ2-3; 10 positions match TRBD2. The germline CDR1 and CDR2 sequences are GTSNPN and SVGIG (reference sequence). This CDR3 is built from 16 residues. After removal of 3 bases from V and 1 base from J, the junction contained 7 bases not matched to a gene. The chain's CDR3 is CAWSRRGLAGTDTQYF. The DNA for the CDR3 is TGTGCCTGGAGCCGCCGAGGACTAGCGGGCACAGATACGCAGTATTTT.

This rearrangement joins TRBV2 to TRBJ1-1, with D hard to call. CDR1 and CDR2 from the germline V gene are SNHLY and FYNNEI. The CDR3 totals 12 residues. The ends were cut back, 1 base at V and 8 bases at J, with 8 bases in the middle. CDR3 amino acids: CASSEGTTEAFF. The CDR3 bases are TGTGCCAGCAGTGAAGGGACGACCGAAGCTTTCTTT.

This clone was counted only a few times. This chain joins TRBV25-1 and TRBJ2-7; D unclear. The CDR3 runs 13 residues. With 0 bases removed from V and 3 bases from J, the gap between germline ends came to 6 bases. Germline CDR1 MGHDK, CDR2 SYGVNS. CDR3 region: CASSEYGNYEQYF. The CDR3 bases are TGTGCCAGCAGTGAATATGGTAACTACGAGCAGTACTTC.

With respect to this clone: A read error may produce the germline difference seen at one junction end. This chain connects TRBV4-3 to TRBJ1-4; 8 nucleotides line up with TRBD1. The CDR3 runs to 15 residues. Germline CDR1 and CDR2: LGHNA and YSLEER. The CDR3: CASSQGTGPGEKLFF. CDR3 sequence (DNA): TGCGCCAGCAGCCAAGGGACAGGGCCGGGCGAAAAACTGTTCTTT.

Comments on this clone: Other DNA variants within this sample encode the same CDR3. The chain employs TRBV9 and TRBJ1-2, with D tentatively TRBD1 (5 bases). Looked up from germline, CDR1 is SGDLS and CDR2 is YYNGEE. The germline V and J ends were trimmed by 2 bases and 3 bases, with 8 bases remaining between them. The CDR3 has 13 amino acids. DNA of the CDR3: TGTGCCAGCAGCGTCGGGGGAGACTATGGCTACACCTTC. It yields the protein CASSVGGDYGYTF.

This rearrangement joins TRBV11-2 to TRBJ2-7; D is possibly TRBD2 (7 bases). Germline V lookup: CDR1 SGHAT, CDR2 FQNNGV. V lost 3 bases and J 5 bases, leaving 17 bases between the germline ends. CDR3 size: 15 residues. CDR3 DNA sequence: TGTGCCAGCAGCTTTAGGGGGAGGGAACGCGACGAGCAGTACTTC. Protein sequence: CASSFRGRERDEQYF. The variable domain in full, completed from reference TRBV11-2 and TRBJ2-7, reads EAGVAQSPRYKIIEKRQSVAFWCNPISGHATLYWYQQILGQGPKLLIQFQNNGVVDDSQLPKDRFSAERLKGVDSTLKIQPAKLEDSAVYLCASSFRGRERDEQYFGPGTRLTVT.

This clone appeared once. This rearrangement joins TRBV30 to TRBJ1-6; no clear D. From germline, CDR1 is GTSNPN and CDR2 SVGIG (reference sequence). The CDR3 has 13 amino acids. V was shortened by 3 bases and J by 5 bases, with 8 bases between the two germline ends. The DNA for the CDR3 is TGTGCCTGGAGCGGCAACCATAATTCACCCCTCCACTTT. It encodes CAWSGNHNSPLHF.

The chain has TRBV4-2 and TRBJ2-7, with D perhaps TRBD2 (6 bases). CDR3 length equals 14 residues. V was cut by 1 base and J by 3 bases, with 10 bases left in between. Germline V lookup: CDR1 LGHNA, CDR2 YNFKEQ. CDR3 DNA sequence: TGTGCCAGCAGCCAAGGTCCTAGCGTCTACGAGCAGTACTTC. It codes for CASSQGPSVYEQYF.

The rearrangement uses TRBV11-2 and TRBJ2-1; D is possibly TRBD1 or TRBD2 (5 bases each). Trimming removed 3 bases at V and 10 bases at J, with 19 bases between. Germline loops: CDR1 SGHAT, CDR2 FQNNGV. The length of the CDR3 is 15 residues. CDR3 loop: CASSFPGTRVSEQFF. CDR3 nucleotides: TGTGCCAGCAGCTTTCCCGGGACGAGGGTGTCCGAGCAGTTCTTC.

This chain joins TRBV19 and TRBJ1-2; 8 bases match TRBD1. CDR3 length: 16 amino acids. CDR1 and CDR2 from the germline V gene are LNHDA and SQIVND (reference sequence). The ends lost 3 bases at V and 3 bases at J; junction bases unmatched: 9. The chain's CDR3 is CASSISGTGSDYGYTF. CDR3 coding DNA: TGTGCCAGTAGTATTTCCGGGACAGGATCTGACTATGGCTACACCTTC.

This chain links TRBV27 with TRBJ2-7; D is possibly TRBD1 or TRBD2 (5 bases each). The CDR3 covers 16 residues. V was cut by 8 bases and J by 3 bases, with 23 bases left in between. Per the germline V gene, CDR1 is MNHEY and CDR2 is SMNVEV (reference sequence). CDR3: CASSPTMGDLFYEQYF. The CDR3 nucleotides are TGTGCCAGCTCCCCGACGATGGGGGATCTTTTCTACGAGCAGTACTTC.